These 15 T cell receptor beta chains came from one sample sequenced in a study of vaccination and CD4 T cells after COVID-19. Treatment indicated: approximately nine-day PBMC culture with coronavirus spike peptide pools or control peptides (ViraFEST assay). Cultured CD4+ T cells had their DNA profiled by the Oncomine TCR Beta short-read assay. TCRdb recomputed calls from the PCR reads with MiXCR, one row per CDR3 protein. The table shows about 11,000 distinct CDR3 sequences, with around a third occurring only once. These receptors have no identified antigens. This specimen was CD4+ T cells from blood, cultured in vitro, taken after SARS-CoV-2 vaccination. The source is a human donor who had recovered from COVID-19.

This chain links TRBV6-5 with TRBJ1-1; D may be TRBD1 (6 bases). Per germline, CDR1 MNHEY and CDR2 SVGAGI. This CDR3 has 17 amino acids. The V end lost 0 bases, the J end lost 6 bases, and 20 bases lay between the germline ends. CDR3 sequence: CASSYSWGANERAEAFF. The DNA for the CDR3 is TGTGCCAGCAGTTACTCGTGGGGGGCCAACGAACGGGCTGAAGCTTTCTTT.

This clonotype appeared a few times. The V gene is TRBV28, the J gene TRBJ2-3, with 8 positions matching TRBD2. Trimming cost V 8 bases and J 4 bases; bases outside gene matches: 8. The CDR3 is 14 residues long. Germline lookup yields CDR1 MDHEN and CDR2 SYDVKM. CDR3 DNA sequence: TGTGCCAGCTACAGCGGGAGTCGATCAGATACGCAGTATTTT. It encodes CASYSGSRSDTQYF.

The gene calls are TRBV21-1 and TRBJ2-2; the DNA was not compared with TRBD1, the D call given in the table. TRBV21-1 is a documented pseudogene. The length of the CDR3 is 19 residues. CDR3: CASSDLGQGISGNTGELFF. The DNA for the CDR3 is TGTGCCAGCAGCGACCTGGGACAGGGAATAAGCGGGAACACCGGGGAGCTGTTTTTT.

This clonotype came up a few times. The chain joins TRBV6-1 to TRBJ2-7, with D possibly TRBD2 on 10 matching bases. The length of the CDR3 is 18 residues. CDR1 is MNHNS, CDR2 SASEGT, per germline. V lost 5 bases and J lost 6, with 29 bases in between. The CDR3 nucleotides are TGTGCCAGCAGTAATGACAGGGGGACTAGCGTTTTAGGTATCGAGCAGTACTTC. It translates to CASSNDRGTSVLGIEQYF.

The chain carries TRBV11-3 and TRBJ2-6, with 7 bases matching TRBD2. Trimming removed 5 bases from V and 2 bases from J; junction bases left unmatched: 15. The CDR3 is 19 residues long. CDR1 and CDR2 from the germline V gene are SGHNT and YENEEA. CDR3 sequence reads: CASSLHPGSGVPGANVLTF. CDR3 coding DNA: TGTGCCAGCAGCCTACACCCAGGAAGCGGGGTTCCTGGGGCCAACGTCCTGACTTTC.

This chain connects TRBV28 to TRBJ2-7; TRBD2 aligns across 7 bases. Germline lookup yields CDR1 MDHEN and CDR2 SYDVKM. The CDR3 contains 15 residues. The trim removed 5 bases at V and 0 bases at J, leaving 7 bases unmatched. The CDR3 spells CASSAAGGGSYEQYF. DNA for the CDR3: TGTGCCAGCAGTGCGGCGGGCGGGGGCTCCTACGAGCAGTACTTC.

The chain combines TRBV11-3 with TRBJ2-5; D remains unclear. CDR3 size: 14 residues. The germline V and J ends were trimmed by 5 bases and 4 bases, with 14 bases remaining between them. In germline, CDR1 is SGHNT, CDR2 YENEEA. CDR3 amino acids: CASSPGPLGETQYF. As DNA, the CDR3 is TGTGCCAGCAGCCCTGGGCCCCTGGGAGAGACCCAGTACTTC.

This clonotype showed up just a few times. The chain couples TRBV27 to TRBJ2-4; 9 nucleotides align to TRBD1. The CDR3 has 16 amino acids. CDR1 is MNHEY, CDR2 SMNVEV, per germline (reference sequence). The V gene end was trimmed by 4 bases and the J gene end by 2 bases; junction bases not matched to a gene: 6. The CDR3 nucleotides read TGTGCCAGCAGTTCGGGGACAGGGCGGACCAAAAACATTCAGTACTTC. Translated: CASSSGTGRTKNIQYF.

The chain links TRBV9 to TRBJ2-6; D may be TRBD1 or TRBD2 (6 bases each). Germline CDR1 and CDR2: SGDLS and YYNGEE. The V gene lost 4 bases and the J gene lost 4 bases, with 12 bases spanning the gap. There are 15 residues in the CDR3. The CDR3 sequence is CASSPPGAGANVLTF. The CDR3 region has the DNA TGTGCCAGCAGCCCCCCGGGGGCCGGGGCCAACGTCCTGACTTTC.

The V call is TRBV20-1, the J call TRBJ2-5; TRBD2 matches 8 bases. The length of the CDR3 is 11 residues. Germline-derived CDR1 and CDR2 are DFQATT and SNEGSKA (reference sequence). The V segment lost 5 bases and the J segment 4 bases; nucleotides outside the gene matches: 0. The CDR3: CSAREGETQYF. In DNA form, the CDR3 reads TGCAGTGCTCGGGAGGGAGAGACCCAGTACTTC.

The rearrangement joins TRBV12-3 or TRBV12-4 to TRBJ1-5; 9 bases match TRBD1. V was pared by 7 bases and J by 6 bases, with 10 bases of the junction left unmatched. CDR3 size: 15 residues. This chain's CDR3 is CASTQGQGPPQPQHF. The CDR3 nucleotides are TGTGCCAGCACACAAGGACAGGGGCCACCTCAGCCCCAGCATTTT.

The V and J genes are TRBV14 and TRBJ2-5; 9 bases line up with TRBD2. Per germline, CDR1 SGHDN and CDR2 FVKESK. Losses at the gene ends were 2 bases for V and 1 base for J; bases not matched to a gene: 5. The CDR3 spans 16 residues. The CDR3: CASSQKASGVQETQYF. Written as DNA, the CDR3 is TGTGCCAGCAGCCAAAAAGCTAGCGGGGTCCAAGAGACCCAGTACTTC.

The CDR3 sequence is CASSLEQDTGELFF. CDR3 bases: TGTGCCAGCAGCTTAGAACAGGACACCGGGGAGCTGTTTTTT. The J gene is TRBJ2-2, the V gene TRBV11-3, with D possibly TRBD1 on 5 matching bases. Germline CDR1 is SGHNT and CDR2 is YENEEA. Trimming cost V 0 bases and J 3 bases, with 5 bases left between them. The CDR3 sequence is 14 residues long.

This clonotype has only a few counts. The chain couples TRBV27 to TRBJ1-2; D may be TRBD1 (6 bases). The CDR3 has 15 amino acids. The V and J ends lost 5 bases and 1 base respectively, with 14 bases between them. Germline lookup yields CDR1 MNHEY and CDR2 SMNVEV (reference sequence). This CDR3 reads CASSVKGGSNYGYTF. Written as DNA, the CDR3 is TGTGCCAGCAGTGTAAAGGGGGGGAGTAACTATGGCTACACCTTC.

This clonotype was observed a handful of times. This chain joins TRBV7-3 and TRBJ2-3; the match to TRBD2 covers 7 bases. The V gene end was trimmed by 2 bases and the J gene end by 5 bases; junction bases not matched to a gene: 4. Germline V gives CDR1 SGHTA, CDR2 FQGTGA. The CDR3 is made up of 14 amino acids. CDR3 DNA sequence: TGTGCCAGCAGCTTATCGGGAGGAGTAGATACGCAGTATTTT. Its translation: CASSLSGGVDTQYF.